This record concerns one TCR beta chain sequence. Its cognate antigen is unknown. The study pooled second doses at about 4 or about 12 weeks. This record comes from a study of T cell responses to AZD1222 COVID-19 vaccine. Findings and caveats of the study: Among AZD1222 vaccinees, only five or six were seropositive at baseline. Across the whole spike, CD4 TCRs peaked at regions 160-218 and 743-854. As reported, nearly half of all spike-specific TCRs target variant regions that are unmutated.

Using immunoSEQ multiplex PCR, the repertoire was profiled, and TCRdb retains in-frame clones only, with some absent. Here the sample spans about 81,000 clones, about 86% being singletons. V was trimmed by 5 bases and J by 7 bases, leaving 9 bases between them. Germline loops: CDR1 SGHAT, CDR2 FQNNGV. The CDR3 totals 12 residues. The sample in question was peripheral blood, obtained 28 days after the second AZD1222 dose. The sequence came from an adult who received the AZD1222 COVID-19 vaccine. The gene calls are TRBV11-2 and TRBJ1-3; D uncertain. The DNA for the CDR3 is TGTGCCAGCAGCCTGACCCGGAACACCATATATTTT. It yields the protein CASSLTRNTIYF.